Presented here are 9 T cell receptor beta chains from one specimen sequenced in a study of post-analysis software for immune sequencing data. Notes on the study in general: The study found TRBV5-6, TRBV5-1 and TRBV20-1 among about five TRBV segments more frequent in patients than controls.

cDNA libraries of TCR beta carried unique molecular identifiers. TCRdb re-analysed the PCR reads in MiXCR, keeping a single row per CDR3 protein. The sample lists about 400,000 distinct CDR3 sequences; about a third were seen once. These receptors are not linked to any known antigen. What was sequenced was blood. These receptors came from a girl aged 10 to 17 with multiple sclerosis.

The rearrangement links TRBV12-3 or TRBV12-4 to TRBJ2-7; 8 bases fit TRBD1. There are 13 residues in the CDR3. Trimming removed 5 bases from V and 3 bases from J; junction bases left unmatched: 3. CDR3 residues: CASSGQGNYEQYF. As DNA, the CDR3 is TGTGCCAGCAGTGGACAGGGAAACTACGAGCAGTACTTC.

This chain joins TRBV4-1 and TRBJ2-4, with D possibly TRBD1 on 5 matching bases. Germline-derived CDR1 and CDR2 are MGHRA and YSYEKL. Trimming stripped 6 bases from V and 3 bases from J, with 15 bases between. The CDR3 covers 15 residues. CDR3 DNA: TGCGCCAGCAGATTGGCAGGGTCAGGCAAAAACATTCAGTACTTC. It is translated as CASRLAGSGKNIQYF.

The gene calls are TRBV11-3 and TRBJ2-2, with TRBD2 matching 10 bases. CDR3 size: 20 residues. Germline CDR1 is SGHNT and CDR2 is YENEEA. V trimming: 0 bases; J trimming: 7 bases; junction bases outside the gene matches: 17. CDR3 bases: TGTGCCAGCAGCTTAGATTTTCCCGTTTCGAGCGGGGGGGCTCACGGGGAGCTGTTTTTT. Translating gives CASSLDFPVSSGGAHGELFF.

This clonotype came up a few times. The CDR3 region is CASSQILGVNEQFF. CDR3 nucleotide sequence: TGCGCCAGCAGCCAAATACTAGGAGTAAATGAGCAGTTCTTC. The chain couples TRBV4-1 to TRBJ2-1; possibly TRBD2 for D (5 bases). V shed 2 bases and J shed 7 bases, with 12 bases lying between them. Germline assignment: CDR1 MGHRA and CDR2 YSYEKL. This CDR3 comprises 14 residues.

This rearrangement joins TRBV5-1 to TRBJ2-7, with D possibly matching TRBD2 (6 bases). Germline CDR1 SGHRS, CDR2 YFSETQ. This CDR3 contains 15 residues. Trimming cost V 0 bases and J 2 bases, with 12 bases left between them. In nucleotides, the CDR3 is TGCGCCAGCAGCTTGGCGGCGGGGTCTGCCTACGAGCAGTACTTC. Its translation: CASSLAAGSAYEQYF. Filled out from reference TRBV5-1 and TRBJ2-7, the complete variable domain reads KAGVTQTPRYLIKTRGQQVTLSCSPISGHRSVSWYQQTPGQGLQFLFEYFSETQRNKGNFPGRFSGRQFSNSRSEMNVSTLELGDSALYLCASSLAAGSAYEQYFGPGTRLTVT.

The sample holds a few counts of this clonotype. The genes are TRBV20-1 and TRBJ2-5; D not resolved. CDR1 is DFQATT and CDR2 is SNEGSKA in the germline V gene (reference sequence). V shed 4 bases and J shed 4 bases, with 10 bases lying between them. This CDR3 region has 12 residues. The CDR3 here is CSATSRRETQYF. In nucleotides, the CDR3 is TGCAGTGCTACTTCTAGACGAGAGACCCAGTACTTC.

This chain links TRBV3-1 with TRBJ1-1; unclear D gene. V gave up 0 bases and J gave up 4 bases, with 9 bases separating them. CDR3 length equals 14 residues. Germline CDR1 and CDR2: LGHDT and YNNKEL (reference sequence). The CDR3 nucleotides are TGTGCCAGCAGCCAAGAACGGGGTGGCACTGAAGCTTTCTTT. The encoded protein is CASSQERGGTEAFF.

This clonotype appeared a few times. The V gene is TRBV6-1, the J gene TRBJ2-6; 8 bases map to TRBD1. In germline, CDR1 is MNHNS, CDR2 SASEGT. The CDR3 extends over 14 amino acids. With V trimmed by 8 bases and J by 2 bases, 2 bases remained unmatched. CDR3 protein: CASLRGPGANVLTF. The CDR3 region has the DNA TGTGCCAGCCTCAGGGGGCCTGGGGCCAACGTCCTGACTTTC.

This sequence joins TRBV11-2 and TRBJ2-5; TRBD1 matches 7 bases. The CDR3 loop spans 15 amino acids. The trim removed 5 bases at V and 5 bases at J, leaving 11 bases unmatched. CDR1 and CDR2 (germline): SGHAT, FQNNGV. Here the CDR3 DNA reads TGTGCCAGCAGCGACGCGCAGGGGGAAGCTGAGACCCAGTACTTC. Translated: CASSDAQGEAETQYF.